This record looks at one T cell receptor beta chain sequence and its context. The target antigen is unknown. This sample was taken from a study of OX40 agonist ivuxolimab in advanced cancers. The CDR3 runs 16 residues. Losses at the gene ends were 0 bases for V and 2 bases for J; bases not matched to a gene: 5. Germline CDR1 and CDR2: KGHSH and LQKENI. Study-wide results and caveats: Clonal expansion by week 6 occurred in CD4+ and CD8+ blood T cells (at 0.1 to 3.0 mg/kg).

Produced via immunoSEQ multiplex PCR; TCRdb's table is partial and in-frame only. The sample lists 50,000 to 65,000 clones, about four fifths occurring once. The receptor's source is an adult with an advanced solid tumor such as melanoma, head and neck, liver or kidney cancer. This chain uses TRBV18 with TRBJ2-3; 7 positions agree with TRBD1. This specimen consisted of CD4+ or CD8+ T cells sorted from blood, obtained in a trial of the OX40 agonist ivuxolimab. The chain's CDR3 is CASSPPSGQITDTQYF. The CDR3 DNA follows: TGTGCCAGCTCACCACCTTCGGGACAGATCACAGATACGCAGTATTTT. The full variable domain, completed using reference TRBV18 and TRBJ2-3, is NAGVMQNPRHLVRRRGQEARLRCSPMKGHSHVYWYRQLPEEGLKFMVYLQKENIIDESGMPKERFSAEFPKEGPSILRIQQVVRGDSAAYFCASSPPSGQITDTQYFGPGTRLTVL.